The clone carrying this T cell receptor beta chain appeared a single time. This sample was taken from a study of blood T cell repertoires in COVID-19. Study in general: The origin of the acute and convalescent COVID-19 samples was the United States, Italy and Spain. From T cells, B-cell-depleted T cells, or PBMCs came the material, which was cDNA or gDNA.

Trimming took 1 base from V and 10 from J, leaving 6 bases between them. The germline gives CDR1 LGHDT, CDR2 YNNKEL (reference sequence). The CDR3 runs to 11 residues. In the authors' methods: Quantification of nucleated cells was approximated via reference gene primer amplification. Data came from immunoSEQ multiplex PCR; TCRdb stores just in-frame clones and leaves some out. The DNA gave D and trimming, while V, J and clone size come from that table. The data show roughly 190,000 clones, 86% seen once. The sample comprised peripheral blood. This TCR was recovered from a man between 65 and 79 years old with acute or convalescent COVID-19. This rearrangement joins TRBV3-1 (or the pseudogene TRBV3-2) to TRBJ2-3; possible D gene TRBD2, 6 bases. CDR3 nucleotides: TGTGCCAGCAGCCAAGCGGGGGCGCAGTATTTT. Amino acids: CASSQAGAQYF.